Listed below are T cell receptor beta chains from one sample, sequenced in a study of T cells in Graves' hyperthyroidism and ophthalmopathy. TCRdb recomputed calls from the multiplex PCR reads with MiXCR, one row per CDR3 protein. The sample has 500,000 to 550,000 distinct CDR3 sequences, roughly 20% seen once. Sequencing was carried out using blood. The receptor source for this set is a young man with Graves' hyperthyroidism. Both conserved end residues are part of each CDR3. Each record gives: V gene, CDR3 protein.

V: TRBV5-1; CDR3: CASSQRDSNTEAFF
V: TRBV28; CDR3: CASSRRGRENTEAFF
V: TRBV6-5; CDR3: CASSYSYSPVSYEQYF
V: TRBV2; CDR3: CASSGDRNEAFF
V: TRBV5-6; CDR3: CASSLALGDGPSEAFF
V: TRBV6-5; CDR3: CASSYAPTGLLGAKNIQYF
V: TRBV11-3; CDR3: CASSAVRTTDYQETQYF
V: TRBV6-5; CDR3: CASSISGQGSAEQYF
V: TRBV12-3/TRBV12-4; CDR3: CASSFGGAREQYF
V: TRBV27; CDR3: CASSLYPGQGANYGYTF
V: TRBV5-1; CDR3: CASSAGGTGGDEQYF
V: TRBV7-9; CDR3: CASSLSSGGSETQYF
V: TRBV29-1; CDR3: CSVDGGGYEQYF
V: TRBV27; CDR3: CASRLQGVNTVAFF
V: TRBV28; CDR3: CASTQDSYEQYF
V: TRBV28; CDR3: CASSSPQGYNSPLHF
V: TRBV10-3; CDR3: CAISGGGPNQPQHF
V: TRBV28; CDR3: CASRSGVSYEQYF
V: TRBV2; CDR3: CASSGGTGGQETQYF
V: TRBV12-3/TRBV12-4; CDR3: CASSLGGFSYGYTF